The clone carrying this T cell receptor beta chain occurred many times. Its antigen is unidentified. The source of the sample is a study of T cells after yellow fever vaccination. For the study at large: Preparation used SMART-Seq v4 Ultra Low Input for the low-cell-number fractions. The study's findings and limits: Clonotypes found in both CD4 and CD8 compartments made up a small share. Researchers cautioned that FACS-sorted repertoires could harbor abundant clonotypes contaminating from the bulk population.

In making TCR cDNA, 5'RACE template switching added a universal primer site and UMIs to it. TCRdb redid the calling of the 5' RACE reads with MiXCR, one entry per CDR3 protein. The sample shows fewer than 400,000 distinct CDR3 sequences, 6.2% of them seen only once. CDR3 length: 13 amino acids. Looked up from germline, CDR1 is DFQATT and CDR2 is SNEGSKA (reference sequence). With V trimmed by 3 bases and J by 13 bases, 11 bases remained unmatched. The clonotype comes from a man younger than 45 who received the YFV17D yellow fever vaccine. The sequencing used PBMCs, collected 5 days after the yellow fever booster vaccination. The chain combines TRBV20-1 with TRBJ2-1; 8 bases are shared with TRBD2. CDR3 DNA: TGCAGTGCTAGTCCGGGGGGTAGCGGGGCTCAGTTCTTC. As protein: CSASPGGSGAQFF.